The 8 T cell receptor beta chains given below trace back to one sample, sequenced in a study of T cells in Graves' hyperthyroidism and ophthalmopathy. What was amplified from RNA transcripts were TCR beta CDR3 regions. First-round RT-PCR with HTBI primers amplified the TCR CDR3 region. TCRdb independently ran MiXCR on the multiplex PCR reads; one entry per CDR3 protein. There are 250,000 or so distinct CDR3 sequences in the sample; more than 14% occur only once, and 13% lies in the top ten. Sequences were obtained from blood. Receptors originate from a middle-aged woman with Graves' hyperthyroidism that later progressed to Graves' ophthalmopathy.

The J gene is TRBJ2-1, the V gene TRBV20-1; 7 positions agree with TRBD2. This CDR3 is 20 amino acids long. Trimming at V came to 3 bases and at J to 7 bases, leaving 27 bases not matched to a gene. The V gene's germline CDR1 is DFQATT and CDR2 SNEGSKA (reference sequence). CDR3 bases: TGCAGTGCTAGTCGGGGGACTACCCGAACCCGGATCTTTGTATGGAATGAGCAGTTCTTC. This translates into CSASRGTTRTRIFVWNEQFF.

The rearrangement uses TRBV4-1 and TRBJ2-7; 12 nucleotides match TRBD1. There are 15 residues in the CDR3. V dropped 4 bases and J dropped 6; count of bases not matched to a gene: 7. Germline V CDR1 and CDR2: MGHRA, YSYEKL. The DNA for the CDR3 is TGCGCCAGCAGCCCGTCCGGGACAGGGGGCCTCGAGCAGTACTTC. It specifies CASSPSGTGGLEQYF.

This clonotype was seen ten or more times. The gene calls are TRBV18 and TRBJ1-1, with 9 bases lining up with TRBD1. This CDR3 has 14 amino acids. V was pared by 5 bases and J by 2 bases, with 3 bases of the junction left unmatched. Germline CDR1 is KGHSH and CDR2 is LQKENI. The CDR3 reads CASSGTGTNTEAFF. The CDR3 region has the DNA TGTGCCAGCTCAGGGACAGGGACCAACACTGAAGCTTTCTTT. Based on the CDR3 plus reference TRBV18 and TRBJ1-1, the full variable domain is NAGVMQNPRHLVRRRGQEARLRCSPMKGHSHVYWYRQLPEEGLKFMVYLQKENIIDESGMPKERFSAEFPKEGPSILRIQQVVRGDSAAYFCASSGTGTNTEAFFGQGTRLTVV.

This clonotype was counted many times. This chain connects TRBV6-1 to TRBJ2-1; D is tentatively TRBD1 or TRBD2 (5 bases each). Germline CDR1 reads MNHNS; CDR2 reads SASEGT. V lost 3 bases, J lost 7 bases, and 16 bases lay in between. CDR3 length: 15 amino acids. Here the CDR3 reads CASSDVGEGVNEQFF. In DNA, the CDR3 is TGTGCCAGCAGTGACGTGGGGGAAGGGGTTAATGAGCAGTTCTTC.

This clonotype was picked up many times. V usage is TRBV27 and J usage is TRBJ2-1; D not resolved. V shed 4 bases and J shed 0 bases, with 10 bases lying between them. The CDR3 totals 15 residues. Germline CDR1 is MNHEY and CDR2 is SMNVEV (reference sequence). The DNA of the CDR3 is TGTGCCAGCAGTTCCCCCTATGTCTCCTACAATGAGCAGTTCTTC. Translation gives CASSSPYVSYNEQFF.

There are a few counts of this clonotype. The rearrangement links TRBV6-2 or TRBV6-3 to TRBJ2-3, with 9 bases fitting TRBD2. This CDR3 is 14 amino acids long. With 7 bases clipped from V and 3 bases from J, the junction kept 5 bases outside the gene matches. CDR1 is MNHEY, CDR2 SVGEGT, per germline. CDR3 loop: CASILAGWTDTQYF. Here the CDR3 DNA reads TGTGCCAGCATTCTAGCGGGATGGACAGATACGCAGTATTTT.

This clonotype was seen repeatedly, ten times or more. The chain recombines TRBV7-9 with TRBJ2-3; possibly TRBD2 for D (5 bases). The CDR3 contains 17 residues. Trimming left V 7 bases short and J 1 base short, with 21 bases between. Germline V CDR1 and CDR2: SEHNR, FQNEAQ (reference sequence). The CDR3 DNA follows: TGTGCCAGCAACCCGGGAATGGGTTCAATAGGCACAGATACGCAGTATTTT. Its protein is CASNPGMGSIGTDTQYF.

This clonotype showed up many times. The J gene is TRBJ2-7, the V gene TRBV10-3; D is perhaps TRBD2 (6 bases). Germline V gives CDR1 ENHRY, CDR2 SYGVKD. Trimming removed 6 bases at V and 4 bases at J, with 19 bases between. There are 15 residues in the CDR3. The CDR3 DNA reads TGTGCCATCAGCCCTAAAGTTGGGACTCGATACGAGCAGTACTTC. It yields the protein CAISPKVGTRYEQYF.